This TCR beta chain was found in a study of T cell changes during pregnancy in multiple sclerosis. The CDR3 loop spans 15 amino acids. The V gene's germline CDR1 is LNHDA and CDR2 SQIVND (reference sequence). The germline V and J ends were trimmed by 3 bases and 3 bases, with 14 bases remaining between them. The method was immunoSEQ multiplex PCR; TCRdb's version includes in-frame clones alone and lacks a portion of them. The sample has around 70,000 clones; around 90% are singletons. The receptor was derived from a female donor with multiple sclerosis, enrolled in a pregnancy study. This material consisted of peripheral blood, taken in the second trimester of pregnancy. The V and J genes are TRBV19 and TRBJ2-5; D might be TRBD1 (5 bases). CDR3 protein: CASSISVNRKETQYF. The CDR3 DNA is TGTGCCAGTAGTATCTCAGTCAACAGGAAAGAGACCCAGTACTTC.